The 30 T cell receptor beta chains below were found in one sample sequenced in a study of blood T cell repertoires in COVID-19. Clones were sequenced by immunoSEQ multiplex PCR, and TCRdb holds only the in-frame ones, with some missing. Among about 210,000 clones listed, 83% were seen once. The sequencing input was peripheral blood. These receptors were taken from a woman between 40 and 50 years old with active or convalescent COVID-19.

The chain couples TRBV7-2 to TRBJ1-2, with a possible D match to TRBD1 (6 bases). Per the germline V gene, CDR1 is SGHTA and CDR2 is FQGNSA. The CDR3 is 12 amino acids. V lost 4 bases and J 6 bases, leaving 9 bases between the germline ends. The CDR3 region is CASSSYRDGYTF. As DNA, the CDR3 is TGTGCCAGCAGCTCATACAGGGATGGCTACACCTTC. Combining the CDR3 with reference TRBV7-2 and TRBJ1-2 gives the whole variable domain GAGVSQSPSNKVTEKGKDVELRCDPISGHTALYWYRQSLGQGLEFLIYFQGNSAPDKSGLPSDRFSAERTGGSVSTLTIQRTQQEDSAVYLCASSSYRDGYTFGSGTRLTVV.

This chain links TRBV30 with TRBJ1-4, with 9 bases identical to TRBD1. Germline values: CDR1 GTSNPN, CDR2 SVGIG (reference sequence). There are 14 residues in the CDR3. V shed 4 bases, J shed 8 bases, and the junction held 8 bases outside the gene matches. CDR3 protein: CAWTGGTGPEKLFF. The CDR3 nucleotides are TGTGCCTGGACGGGTGGGACAGGGCCCGAAAAACTGTTTTTT.

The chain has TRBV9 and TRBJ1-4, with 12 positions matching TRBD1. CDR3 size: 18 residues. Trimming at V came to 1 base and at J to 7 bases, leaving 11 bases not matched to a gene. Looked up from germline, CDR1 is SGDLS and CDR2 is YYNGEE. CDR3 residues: CASSVSSGQGAFGEKLFF. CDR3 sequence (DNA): TGTGCCAGCAGCGTATCTTCGGGACAGGGGGCGTTTGGTGAAAAACTGTTTTTT. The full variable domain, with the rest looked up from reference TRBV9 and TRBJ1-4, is DSGVTQTPKHLITATGQRVTLRCSPRSGDLSVYWYQQSLDQGLQFLIQYYNGEERAKGNILERFSAQQFPDLHSELNLSSLELGDSALYFCASSVSSGQGAFGEKLFFGSGTQLSVL.

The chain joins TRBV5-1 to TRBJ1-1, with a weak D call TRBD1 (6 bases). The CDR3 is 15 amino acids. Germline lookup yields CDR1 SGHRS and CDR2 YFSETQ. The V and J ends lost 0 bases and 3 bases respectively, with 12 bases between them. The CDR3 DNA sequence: TGCGCCAGCAGCTTGGGGTCGAACAGGGACACTGAAGCTTTCTTT. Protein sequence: CASSLGSNRDTEAFF.

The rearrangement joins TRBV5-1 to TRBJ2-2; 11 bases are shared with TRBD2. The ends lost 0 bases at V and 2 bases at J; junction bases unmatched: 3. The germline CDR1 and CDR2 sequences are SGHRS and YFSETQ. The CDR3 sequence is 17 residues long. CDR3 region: CASSLEGTSGNTGELFF. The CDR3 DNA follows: TGCGCCAGCAGCTTGGAGGGGACTAGCGGTAACACCGGGGAGCTGTTTTTT.

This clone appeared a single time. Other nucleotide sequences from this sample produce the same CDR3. The CDR3 region has the DNA TGTGCCAGCAGCTTATCCAGAAACACTGAAGCTTTCTTT. Residues: CASSLSRNTEAFF. The V gene is TRBV7-2, the J gene TRBJ1-1; D unresolved. Germline CDR1 and CDR2: SGHTA and FQGNSA. Trimming stripped 2 bases from V and 2 bases from J, with 6 bases between. The CDR3 loop spans 13 amino acids.

The CDR3 nucleotides read TGTGCCAGCAGTTTTACGGCAGGGGGCACTGAAGCTTTCTTT. It codes for CASSFTAGGTEAFF. The rearrangement links TRBV27 to TRBJ1-1; 7 bases map to TRBD1. The length of the CDR3 is 14 residues. V lost 3 bases, J lost 4 bases, and 5 bases stayed unmatched. The germline V gene encodes CDR1 MNHEY and CDR2 SMNVEV (reference sequence).

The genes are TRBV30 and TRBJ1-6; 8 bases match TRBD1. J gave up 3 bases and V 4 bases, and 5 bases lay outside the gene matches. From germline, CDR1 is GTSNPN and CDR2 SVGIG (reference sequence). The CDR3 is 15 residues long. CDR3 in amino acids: CAWISGTGYNSPLHF. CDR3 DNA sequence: TGTGCCTGGATCTCCGGGACAGGCTATAATTCACCCCTCCACTTT.

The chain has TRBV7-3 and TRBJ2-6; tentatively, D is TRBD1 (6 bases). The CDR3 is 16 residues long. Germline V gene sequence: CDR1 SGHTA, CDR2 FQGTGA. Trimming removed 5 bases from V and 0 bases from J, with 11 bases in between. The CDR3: CASSQGTDSGANVLTF. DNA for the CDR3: TGTGCCAGCAGCCAGGGGACGGACTCTGGGGCCAACGTCCTGACTTTC.

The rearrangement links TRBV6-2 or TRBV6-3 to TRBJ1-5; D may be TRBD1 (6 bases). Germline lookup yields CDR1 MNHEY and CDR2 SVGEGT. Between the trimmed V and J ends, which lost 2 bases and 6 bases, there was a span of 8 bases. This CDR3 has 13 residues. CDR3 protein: CASSYPGAQPQHF. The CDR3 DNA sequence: TGTGCCAGCAGTTACCCAGGGGCTCAGCCCCAGCATTTT.

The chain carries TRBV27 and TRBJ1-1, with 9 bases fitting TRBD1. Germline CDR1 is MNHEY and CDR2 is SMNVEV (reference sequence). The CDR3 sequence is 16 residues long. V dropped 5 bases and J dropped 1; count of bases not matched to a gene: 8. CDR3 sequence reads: CASSGTGGARNTEAFF. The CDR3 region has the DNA TGTGCCAGCAGTGGAACAGGGGGCGCGAGGAACACTGAAGCTTTCTTT.

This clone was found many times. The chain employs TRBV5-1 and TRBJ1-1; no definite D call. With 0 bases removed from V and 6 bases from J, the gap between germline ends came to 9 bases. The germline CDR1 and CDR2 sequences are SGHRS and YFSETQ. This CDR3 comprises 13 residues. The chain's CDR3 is CASSLAGLSEAFF. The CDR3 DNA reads TGCGCCAGCAGCTTGGCGGGTTTATCTGAAGCTTTCTTT.

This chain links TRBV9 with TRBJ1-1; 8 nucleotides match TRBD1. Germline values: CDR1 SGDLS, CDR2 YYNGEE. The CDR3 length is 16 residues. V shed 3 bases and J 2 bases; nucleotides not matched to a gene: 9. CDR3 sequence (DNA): TGTGCCAGCAGCGCATTTGAGACAGGGGCCAACACTGAAGCTTTCTTT. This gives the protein CASSAFETGANTEAFF.

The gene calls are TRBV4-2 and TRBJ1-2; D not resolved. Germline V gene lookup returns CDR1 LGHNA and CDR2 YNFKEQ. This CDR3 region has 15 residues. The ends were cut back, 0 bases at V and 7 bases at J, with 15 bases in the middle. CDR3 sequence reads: CASSQERSGSGGYTF. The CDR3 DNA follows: TGTGCCAGCAGCCAAGAACGGTCGGGGAGCGGTGGCTACACCTTC.

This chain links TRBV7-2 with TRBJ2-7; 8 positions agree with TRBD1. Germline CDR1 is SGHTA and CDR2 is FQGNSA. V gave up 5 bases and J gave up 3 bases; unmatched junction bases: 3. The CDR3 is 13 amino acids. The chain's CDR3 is CASSIDRGYEQYF. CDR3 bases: TGTGCCAGCAGCATCGACAGGGGCTACGAGCAGTACTTC.

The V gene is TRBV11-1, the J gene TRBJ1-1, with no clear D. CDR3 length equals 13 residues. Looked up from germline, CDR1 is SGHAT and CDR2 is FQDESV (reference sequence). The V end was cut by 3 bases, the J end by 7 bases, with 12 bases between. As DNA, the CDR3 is TGTGCCAGCAGCTTCGGCCAAGGAGGTGAAGCTTTCTTT. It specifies CASSFGQGGEAFF.

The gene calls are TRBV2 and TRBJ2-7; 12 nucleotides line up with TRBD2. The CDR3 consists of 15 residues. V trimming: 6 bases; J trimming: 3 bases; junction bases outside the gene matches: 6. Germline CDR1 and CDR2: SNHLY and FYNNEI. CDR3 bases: TGTGCCAGCAGACCCGGACTAGCGGGGAACTACGAGCAGTACTTC. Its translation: CASRPGLAGNYEQYF.

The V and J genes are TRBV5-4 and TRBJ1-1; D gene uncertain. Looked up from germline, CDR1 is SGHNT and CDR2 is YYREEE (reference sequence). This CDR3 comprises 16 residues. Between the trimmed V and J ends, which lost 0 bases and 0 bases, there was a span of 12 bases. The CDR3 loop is CASSLGPFDMNTEAFF. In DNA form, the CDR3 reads TGTGCCAGCAGCTTGGGGCCGTTTGATATGAACACTGAAGCTTTCTTT. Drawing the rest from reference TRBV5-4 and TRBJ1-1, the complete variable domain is ETGVTQSPTHLIKTRGQQVTLRCSSQSGHNTVSWYQQALGQGPQFIFQYYREEENGRGNFPPRFSGLQFPNYSSELNVNALELDDSALYLCASSLGPFDMNTEAFFGQGTRLTVV.

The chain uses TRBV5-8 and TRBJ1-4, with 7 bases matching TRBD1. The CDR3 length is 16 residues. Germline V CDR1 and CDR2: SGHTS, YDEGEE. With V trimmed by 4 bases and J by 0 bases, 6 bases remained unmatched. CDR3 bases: TGTGCCAGCAGCCGAACAGGGGTGGCAACTAATGAAAAACTGTTTTTT. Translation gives CASSRTGVATNEKLFF.

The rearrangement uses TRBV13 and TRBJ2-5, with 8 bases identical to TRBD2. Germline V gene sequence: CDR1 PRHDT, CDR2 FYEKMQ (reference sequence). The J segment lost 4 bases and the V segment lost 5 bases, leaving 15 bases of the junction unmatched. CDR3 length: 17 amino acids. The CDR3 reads CASSVTDTLAVGETQYF. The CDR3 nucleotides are TGTGCCAGCAGCGTCACGGACACACTAGCGGTAGGAGAGACCCAGTACTTC.

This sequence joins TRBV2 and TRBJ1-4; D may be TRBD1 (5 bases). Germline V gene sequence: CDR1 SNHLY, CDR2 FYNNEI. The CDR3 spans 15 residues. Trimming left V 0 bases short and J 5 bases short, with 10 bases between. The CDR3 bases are TGTGCCAGCAGTGAAGCCGGCAGGGAAAATGAAAAACTGTTTTTT. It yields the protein CASSEAGRENEKLFF.

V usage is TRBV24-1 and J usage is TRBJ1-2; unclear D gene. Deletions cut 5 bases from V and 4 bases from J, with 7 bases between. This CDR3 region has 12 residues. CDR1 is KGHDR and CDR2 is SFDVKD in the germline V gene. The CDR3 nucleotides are TGTGCCACCAGTGGAGGGATCTATGGCTACACCTTC. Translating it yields CATSGGIYGYTF.

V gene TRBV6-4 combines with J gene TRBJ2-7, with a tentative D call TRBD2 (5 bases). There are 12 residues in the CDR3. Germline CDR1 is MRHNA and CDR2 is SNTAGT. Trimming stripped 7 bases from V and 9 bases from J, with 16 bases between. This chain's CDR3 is CASIIFLRGQYF. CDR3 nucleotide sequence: TGTGCCAGCATCATATTCCTACGGGGGCAGTACTTC.

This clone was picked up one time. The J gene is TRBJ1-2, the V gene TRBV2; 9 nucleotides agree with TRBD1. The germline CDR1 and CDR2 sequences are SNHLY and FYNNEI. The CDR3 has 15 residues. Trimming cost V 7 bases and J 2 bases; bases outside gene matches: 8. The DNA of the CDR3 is TGTGCCAGCAACACGGGACAGGGTGGAAACTATGGCTACACCTTC. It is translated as CASNTGQGGNYGYTF.

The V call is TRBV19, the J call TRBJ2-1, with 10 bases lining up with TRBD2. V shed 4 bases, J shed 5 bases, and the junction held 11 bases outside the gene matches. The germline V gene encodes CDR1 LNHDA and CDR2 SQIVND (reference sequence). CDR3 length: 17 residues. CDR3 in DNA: TGTGCCAGTAGTAGGGGGGGGACTAGCGAAACGAACAATGAGCAGTTCTTC. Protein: CASSRGGTSETNNEQFF.

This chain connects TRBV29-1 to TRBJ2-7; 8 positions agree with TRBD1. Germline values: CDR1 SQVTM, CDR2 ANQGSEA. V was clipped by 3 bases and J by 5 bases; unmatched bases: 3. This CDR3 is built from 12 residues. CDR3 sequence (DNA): TGCAGCGTTGAGAGACAGGGGAACGAGCAGTACTTC. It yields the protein CSVERQGNEQYF.

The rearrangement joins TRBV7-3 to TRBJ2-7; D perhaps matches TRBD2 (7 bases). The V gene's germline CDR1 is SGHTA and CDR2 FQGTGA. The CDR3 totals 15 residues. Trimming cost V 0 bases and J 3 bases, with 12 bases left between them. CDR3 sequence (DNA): TGTGCCAGCAGCTTAACCGGAGGGGGGGACTACGAGCAGTACTTC. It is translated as CASSLTGGGDYEQYF.

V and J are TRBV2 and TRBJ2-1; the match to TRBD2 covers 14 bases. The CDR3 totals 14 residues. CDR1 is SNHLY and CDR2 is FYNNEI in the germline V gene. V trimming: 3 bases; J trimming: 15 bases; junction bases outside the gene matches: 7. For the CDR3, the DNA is TGTGCCAGCAGTGAGGGGACTAGCGGGAGTACTCCGTTCTTC. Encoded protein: CASSEGTSGSTPFF.

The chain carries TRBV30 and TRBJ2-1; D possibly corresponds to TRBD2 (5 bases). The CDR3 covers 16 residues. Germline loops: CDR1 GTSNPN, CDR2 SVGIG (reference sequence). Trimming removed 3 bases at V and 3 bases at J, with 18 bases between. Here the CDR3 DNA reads TGTGCCTGGAGGTCGTCGTCGGGGATGAACTACAATGAGCAGTTCTTC. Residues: CAWRSSSGMNYNEQFF. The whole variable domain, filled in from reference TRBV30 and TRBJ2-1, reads SQTIHQWPATLVQPVGSPLSLECTVEGTSNPNLYWYRQAAGRGLQLLFYSVGIGQISSEVPQNLSASRPQDRQFILSSKKLLLSDSGFYLCAWRSSSGMNYNEQFFGPGTRLTVL.

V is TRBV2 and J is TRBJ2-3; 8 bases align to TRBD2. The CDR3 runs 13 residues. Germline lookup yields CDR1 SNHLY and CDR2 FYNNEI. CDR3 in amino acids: CDSERESTDTQYF. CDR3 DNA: TGTGATTCGGAGCGGGAGAGCACAGATACGCAGTATTTT. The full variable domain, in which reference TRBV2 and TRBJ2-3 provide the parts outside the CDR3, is EPEVTQTPSHQVTQMGQEVILRCVPISNHLYFYWYRQILGQKVEFLVSFYNNEISEKSEIFDDQFSVERPDGSNFTLKIRSTKLEDSAMYFCDSERESTDTQYFGPGTRLTVL.